This passage covers 20 T cell receptor beta chains from one sample sequenced in a study of shared clonotypes between healthy human individuals. The table came from immunoSEQ multiplex PCR; TCRdb's copy has only in-frame clones and leaves some out. The repertoire holds 2,500,000 or so clones, with roughly 93% as singletons. The sample taken for sequencing was naive CD4+ T cells from PBMCs. Subset: CD45RA+ positively selected. The receptors derive from a man aged 18 to 30 in good health. Some clones in this sample may be carry-over from other donors' samples.

The rearrangement joins TRBV6-1 to TRBJ2-3; tentatively, D is TRBD1 (7 bases). The germline CDR1 and CDR2 sequences are MNHNS and SASEGT. V lost 2 bases and J 6 bases, leaving 18 bases between the germline ends. CDR3 size: 16 residues. The DNA for the CDR3 is TGTGCCAGCAGTGAAAGGGCAGGGGGGCATGTGGATACGCAGTATTTT. It specifies CASSERAGGHVDTQYF.

The rearrangement joins TRBV6-5 to TRBJ1-2; D unresolved. Germline CDR1 and CDR2: MNHEY and SVGAGI. The CDR3 has 16 amino acids. V lost 0 bases, J lost 1 base, and 12 bases lay in between. The CDR3 here is CASSYSTAGSNYGYTF. In DNA form, the CDR3 reads TGTGCCAGCAGTTACTCCACGGCAGGAAGTAACTATGGCTACACCTTC.

The rearrangement links TRBV28 to TRBJ2-5, with D possibly TRBD1 on 6 matching bases. The CDR3 is 14 residues long. Germline values: CDR1 MDHEN, CDR2 SYDVKM. V shed 6 bases and J shed 5 bases, with 16 bases lying between them. As DNA, the CDR3 is TGTGCCAGCAGGGACAGCAGGGGCGCGGAGACCCAGTACTTC. Protein product: CASRDSRGAETQYF.

V and J are TRBV7-9 and TRBJ2-7; the match to TRBD1 covers 7 bases. V dropped 5 bases and J dropped 3; count of bases not matched to a gene: 7. The germline gives CDR1 SEHNR, CDR2 FQNEAQ (reference sequence). This CDR3 is 14 amino acids long. CDR3 in DNA: TGTGCCAGCAGCCCCCAGGGACAGTACTACGAGCAGTACTTC. It yields the protein CASSPQGQYYEQYF. Variable domain in full (rest from reference TRBV7-9 and TRBJ2-7): DTGVSQNPRHKITKRGQNVTFRCDPISEHNRLYWYRQTLGQGPEFLTYFQNEAQLEKSRLLSDRFSAERPKGSFSTLEIQRTEQGDSAMYLCASSPQGQYYEQYFGPGTRLTVT.

This clone was counted between two and nine times. V gene TRBV6-1 combines with J gene TRBJ1-4, with TRBD1 matching 9 bases. J was trimmed by 4 bases and V by 7 bases; bases with no gene match: 7. Germline CDR1 MNHNS, CDR2 SASEGT. The CDR3 spans 15 residues. The DNA for the CDR3 is TGTGCCAGCACCCCACAGGGGGCCGATAATGAAAAACTGTTTTTT. Its protein is CASTPQGADNEKLFF.

This sequence joins TRBV18 and TRBJ2-1; D possibly corresponds to TRBD1 (5 bases). Per the germline V gene, CDR1 is KGHSH and CDR2 is LQKENI. Between the trimmed V and J ends, which lost 3 bases and 7 bases, there was a span of 16 bases. The CDR3 is made up of 15 amino acids. CDR3 DNA: TGTGCCAGCTCACCCCCCGACAGTGACCAAAATGAGCAGTTCTTC. Protein sequence: CASSPPDSDQNEQFF.

This clone came up once. The chain combines TRBV6-1 with TRBJ2-7; 7 nucleotides agree with TRBD1. V was clipped by 7 bases and J by 0 bases; unmatched bases: 6. Looked up from germline, CDR1 is MNHNS and CDR2 is SASEGT. The CDR3 spans 14 residues. DNA for the CDR3: TGTGCCAGCACCCGCAGGGACAGCTCCTACGAGCAGTACTTC. This sequence encodes CASTRRDSSYEQYF.

The V call is TRBV28, the J call TRBJ2-2; D unclear. In germline, CDR1 is MDHEN, CDR2 SYDVKM. The ends were cut back, 3 bases at V and 5 bases at J, with 10 bases in the middle. The CDR3 runs to 14 residues. CDR3 protein: CASSLGWGTGELFF. The CDR3 DNA is TGTGCCAGCAGTTTGGGTTGGGGAACCGGGGAGCTGTTTTTT. The whole variable domain, remainder taken from reference TRBV28 and TRBJ2-2, is DVKVTQSSRYLVKRTGEKVFLECVQDMDHENMFWYRQDPGLGLRLIYFSYDVKMKEKGDIPEGYSVSREKKERFSLILESASTNQTSMYLCASSLGWGTGELFFGEGSRLTVL.

The chain has TRBV27 and TRBJ2-7; 10 nucleotides align to TRBD1. Germline CDR1 MNHEY, CDR2 SMNVEV (reference sequence). The CDR3 length is 14 residues. V gave up 5 bases and J gave up 4 bases; unmatched junction bases: 5. The CDR3 region has the DNA TGTGCCAGCAGTCGACAGGGGGCCGGGTACGAGCAGTACTTC. This codes for CASSRQGAGYEQYF.

This chain uses TRBV4-1 with TRBJ2-1; no firm D call. Germline CDR1 MGHRA, CDR2 YSYEKL. The CDR3 spans 17 residues. V was trimmed by 1 base and J by 4 bases, leaving 17 bases between them. CDR3 DNA sequence: TGCGCCAGCAGCCAAGTTGGTGCCCGGAATTCTTACAATGAGCAGTTCTTC. It specifies CASSQVGARNSYNEQFF.

This chain links TRBV30 with TRBJ2-2; D possibly corresponds to TRBD2 (5 bases). Trimming removed 4 bases from V and 5 bases from J, with 11 bases in between. Per germline, CDR1 GTSNPN and CDR2 SVGIG (reference sequence). This CDR3 has 13 residues. CDR3 nucleotide sequence: TGTGCCTGGACCGAGGGCAGAACCGGGGAGCTGTTTTTT. Encoded protein: CAWTEGRTGELFF.

The V and J genes are TRBV9 and TRBJ2-1, with D perhaps matching TRBD2 (5 bases). Trimming took 0 bases from V and 8 from J, leaving 9 bases between them. Germline CDR1 is SGDLS and CDR2 is YYNGEE. The CDR3 has 13 residues. The CDR3 sequence is CASSVVVGDEQFF. The CDR3, as DNA: TGTGCCAGCAGCGTAGTTGTCGGGGATGAGCAGTTCTTC.

Of note for this clone: Other DNA sequences of this sample code for an identical CDR3. V and J are TRBV18 and TRBJ2-1, with unresolved D. Germline assignment: CDR1 KGHSH and CDR2 LQKENI. V lost 0 bases to trimming and J lost 4 bases, with 4 bases between them. There are 13 residues in the CDR3. This CDR3 is CASSPPSYNEQFF. DNA for the CDR3: TGTGCCAGCTCACCACCATCTTACAATGAGCAGTTCTTC.

V gene TRBV28 combines with J gene TRBJ2-7; no definite D call. The CDR3 length is 13 residues. Germline V lookup: CDR1 MDHEN, CDR2 SYDVKM. Trimming shortened V by 3 bases and J by 2 bases, and 8 bases separated the two germline ends. The CDR3 loop is CASSLIRPYEQYF. The CDR3 coding sequence is TGTGCCAGCAGTTTGATCCGACCCTACGAGCAGTACTTC.

The gene calls are TRBV5-4 and TRBJ2-5, with 12 nucleotides matching TRBD2. The CDR3 runs to 16 residues. CDR1 is SGHNT and CDR2 is YYREEE in the germline V gene (reference sequence). Germline trimming cut 4 bases from V and 2 bases from J; bases unmatched to any gene: 6. Here the CDR3 reads CASSAGTSGLQETQYF. DNA for the CDR3: TGTGCCAGCAGCGCGGGGACTAGCGGGCTTCAAGAGACCCAGTACTTC. Complete variable domain (other parts from reference TRBV5-4 and TRBJ2-5): ETGVTQSPTHLIKTRGQQVTLRCSSQSGHNTVSWYQQALGQGPQFIFQYYREEENGRGNFPPRFSGLQFPNYSSELNVNALELDDSALYLCASSAGTSGLQETQYFGPGTRLLVL.

In regard to this clone: Other DNA sequences in this specimen translate into the identical CDR3. The chain combines TRBV5-1 with TRBJ2-1; 11 bases map to TRBD2. J gave up 4 bases and V 4 bases, and 4 bases lay outside the gene matches. CDR3 length: 15 residues. Per germline, CDR1 SGHRS and CDR2 YFSETQ. The CDR3 is CASSGGLAVYNEQFF. In nucleotides, the CDR3 is TGCGCCAGCAGCGGGGGACTAGCGGTTTACAATGAGCAGTTCTTC.

The CDR3 loop reads CASSPLAGGRTDTQYF. The CDR3, as DNA: TGCGCCAGCAGCCCCCTAGCGGGAGGGCGCACAGATACGCAGTATTTT. The chain joins TRBV4-3 to TRBJ2-3, with TRBD2 matching 12 bases. In germline, CDR1 is LGHNA, CDR2 YSLEER. This CDR3 contains 16 residues. V lost 4 bases, J lost 1 base, and 3 bases stayed unmatched.

This rearrangement joins TRBV28 to TRBJ2-7, with D maybe TRBD1 (5 bases). The CDR3 sequence is 14 residues long. The germline CDR1 and CDR2 sequences are MDHEN and SYDVKM. V lost 6 bases to trimming and J lost 5 bases, with 17 bases between them. The CDR3 protein is CASSPQGIRNEQYF. CDR3 in DNA: TGTGCCAGCAGCCCTCAGGGAATACGGAACGAGCAGTACTTC.

This clone has more than one count but fewer than ten. V and J are TRBV5-6 and TRBJ1-1; D is ambiguous. The V gene's germline CDR1 is SGHDT and CDR2 YYEEEE. This CDR3 has 13 amino acids. The germline V and J ends were trimmed by 4 bases and 8 bases, with 15 bases remaining between them. The CDR3 sequence is CASSPYSIGEAFF. Here the CDR3 DNA reads TGTGCCAGCAGCCCATATTCGATCGGAGAAGCTTTCTTT.

Only a few counts were recorded for this clone. The chain has TRBV29-1 and TRBJ1-1, with 7 bases matching TRBD1. CDR1 and CDR2 from the germline V gene are SQVTM and ANQGSEA. The CDR3 totals 13 residues. V trimming: 4 bases; J trimming: 4 bases; junction bases outside the gene matches: 6. DNA of the CDR3: TGCAGCGTTGGGAAGGGGGCAGGCACTGAAGCTTTCTTT. Its translation is CSVGKGAGTEAFF.